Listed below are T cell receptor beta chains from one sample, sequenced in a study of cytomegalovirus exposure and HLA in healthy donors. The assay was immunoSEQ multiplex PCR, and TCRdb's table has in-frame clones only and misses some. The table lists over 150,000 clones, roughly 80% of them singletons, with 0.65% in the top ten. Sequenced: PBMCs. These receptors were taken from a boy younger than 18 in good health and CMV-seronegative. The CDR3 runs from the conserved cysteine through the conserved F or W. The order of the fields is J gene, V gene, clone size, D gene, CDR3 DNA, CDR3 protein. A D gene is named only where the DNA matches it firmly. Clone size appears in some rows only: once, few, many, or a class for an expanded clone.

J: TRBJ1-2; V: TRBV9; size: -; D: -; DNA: TGTGCCAGCAGCGCAAATGCCGGGACACCTAACTATGGCTACACCTTC; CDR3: CASSANAGTPNYGYTF
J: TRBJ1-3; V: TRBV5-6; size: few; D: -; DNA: TGTGCCAGCAGCCCGGCGGGACTCATGAGCTCTGGAAACACCATATATTTT; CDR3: CASSPAGLMSSGNTIYF
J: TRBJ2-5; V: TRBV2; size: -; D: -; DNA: TGTGCCAGCAGTACATTATCGTGGTCGGAGGAACAAGAGACCCAGTACTTC; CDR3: CASSTLSWSEEQETQYF
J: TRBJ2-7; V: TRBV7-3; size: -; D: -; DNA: TGTGCCAGCAGCCCCCGCGGGCGCGGATCCGAGCAGTACTTC; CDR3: CASSPRGRGSEQYF
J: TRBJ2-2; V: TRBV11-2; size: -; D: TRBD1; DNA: TGTGCCAGCAGCTTTGGGGACAGGACGAACACCGGGGAGCTGTTTTTT; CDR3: CASSFGDRTNTGELFF
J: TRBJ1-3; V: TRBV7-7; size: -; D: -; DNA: TGTGCTAGCAGCAAAGGGGGGGGAGGAAACACCATATATTTT; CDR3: CASSKGGGGNTIYF
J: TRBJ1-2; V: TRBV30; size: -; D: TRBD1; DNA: TGTGCCTGGAGTGCTGGACAGGGCCATGGCTACACCTTC; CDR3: CAWSAGQGHGYTF
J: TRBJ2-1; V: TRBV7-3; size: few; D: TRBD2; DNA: TGTGCCAGCAGCGGGAGGGCCGGTAATGAGCAGTTCTTC; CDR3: CASSGRAGNEQFF
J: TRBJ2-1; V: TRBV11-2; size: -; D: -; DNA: TGTGCCAGCAGCTTAGTTCGGGGGTACAATGAGCAGTTCTTC; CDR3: CASSLVRGYNEQFF
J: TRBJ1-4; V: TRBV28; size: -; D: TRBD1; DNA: TGTGCCAGCAGTTCCACCGGGACAGGGGATGAAAAACTGTTTTTT; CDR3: CASSSTGTGDEKLFF
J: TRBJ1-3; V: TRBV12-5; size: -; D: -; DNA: TGTGCTAGTGGTTTCCTCAACCGGGACAAATCTGGAAACACCATATATTTT; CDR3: CASGFLNRDKSGNTIYF
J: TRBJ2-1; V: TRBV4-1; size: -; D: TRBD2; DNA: TGCGCCAGCAGCCAGAGGACTAGCGACCACCTTGTTGGTGGTAACAATGAGCAGTTCTTC; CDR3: CASSQRTSDHLVGGNNEQFF
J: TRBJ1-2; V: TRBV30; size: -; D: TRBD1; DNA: TGTGCCTGGAAGGGACAGGGCAACTATGGCTACACCTTC; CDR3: CAWKGQGNYGYTF
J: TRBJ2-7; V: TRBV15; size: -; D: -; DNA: TGTGCCACCAGCAGAGATTTCTCTTCGGGCGAGCAGTACTTC; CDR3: CATSRDFSSGEQYF
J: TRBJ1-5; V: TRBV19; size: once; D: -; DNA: TGTGCCAGTGGACAGATTAGCAATCAGCCCCAGCATTTT; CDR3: CASGQISNQPQHF
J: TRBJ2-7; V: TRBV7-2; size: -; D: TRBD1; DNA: TGTGCCAGCAGCTTAGTAGGGGGCGTGGGGATACCCTACGAGCAGTACTTC; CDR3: CASSLVGGVGIPYEQYF
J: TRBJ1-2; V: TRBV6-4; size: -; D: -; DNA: TGTGCCAGCAGTGACGGGGGGAACTATGGCTACACCTTC; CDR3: CASSDGGNYGYTF
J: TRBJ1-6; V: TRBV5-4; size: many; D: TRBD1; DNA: TGTGCCAGCAGCCGGACAGGGAACAATTCACCCCTCCACTTT; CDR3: CASSRTGNNSPLHF
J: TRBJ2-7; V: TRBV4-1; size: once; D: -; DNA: TGCGCCAGCAGCCAAGCGGGAGCCGAGCAGTACTTC; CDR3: CASSQAGAEQYF
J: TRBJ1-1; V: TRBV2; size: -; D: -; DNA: TGTGCCAGCAGGAGATCCTATGAAGCTTTCTTT; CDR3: CASRRSYEAFF
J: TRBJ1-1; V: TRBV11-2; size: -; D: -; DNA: TGTGCCAGCAGCGTCACTCTGGCGGGGCCTGAAGCTTTCTTT; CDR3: CASSVTLAGPEAFF
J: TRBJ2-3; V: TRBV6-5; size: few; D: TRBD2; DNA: TGTGCCAGCGCTACTGGGCTAGCGGGCACAGATACGCAGTATTTT; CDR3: CASATGLAGTDTQYF
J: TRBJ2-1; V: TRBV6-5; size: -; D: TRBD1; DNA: TGTGCCAGCCGGAAGGGACAGCCTTACAATGAGCAGTTCTTC; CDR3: CASRKGQPYNEQFF
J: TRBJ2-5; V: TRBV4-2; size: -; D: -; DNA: TGTGCCAGCAGCTTCCGGAGGGGTGGCGAGACCCAGTACTTC; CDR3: CASSFRRGGETQYF
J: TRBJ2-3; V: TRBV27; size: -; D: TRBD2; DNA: TGTGCCAGCTCTCTCGGGCCGGGACTAGCGGGCTCAGATACGCAGTATTTT; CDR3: CASSLGPGLAGSDTQYF
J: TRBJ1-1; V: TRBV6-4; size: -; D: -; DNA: TGTGCCAGCAGTGAGGCCAGGGGCACTGAAGCTTTCTTT; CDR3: CASSEARGTEAFF
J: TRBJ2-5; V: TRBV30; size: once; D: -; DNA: TGTGCCTCCTTCTCAGAACTACAAGAGACCCAGTACTTC; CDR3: CASFSELQETQYF
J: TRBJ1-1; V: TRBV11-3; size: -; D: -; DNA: TGTGCCAGCAGCTTAGGGGGATTTAGGGGCCTGGACACTGAAGCTTTCTTT; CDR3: CASSLGGFRGLDTEAFF
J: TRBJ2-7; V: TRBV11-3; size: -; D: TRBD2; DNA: TGTGCCAGCAGCTTAGCCGGAGCGGACGGGAGGAACAGGTACGAGCAGTACTTC; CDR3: CASSLAGADGRNRYEQYF
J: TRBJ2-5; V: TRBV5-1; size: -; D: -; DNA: TGCGCCAGCAGCTTGTCAGTTGAAGAGACCCAGTACTTC; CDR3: CASSLSVEETQYF
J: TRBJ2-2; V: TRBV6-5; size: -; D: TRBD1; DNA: TGTGCCAGCAGTCGACAGGGAAAAGCCGGGGAGCTGTTTTTT; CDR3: CASSRQGKAGELFF
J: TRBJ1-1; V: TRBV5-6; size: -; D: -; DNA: TGTGCCAGCAGCTTGAGGGGACTCACTGAAGCTTTCTTT; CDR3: CASSLRGLTEAFF
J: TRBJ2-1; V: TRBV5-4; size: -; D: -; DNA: TGTGCCAGCAGCTTTCCCAACAGCTCCTACAATGAGCAGTTCTTC; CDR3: CASSFPNSSYNEQFF
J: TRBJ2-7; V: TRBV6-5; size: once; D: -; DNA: TGTGCCAGCAGTTACGGGCCTTACGAGCAGTACTTC; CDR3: CASSYGPYEQYF
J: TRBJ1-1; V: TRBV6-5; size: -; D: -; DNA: TGTGCCAGCACCTCGGGGGGCGCGACTGAAGCTTTCTTT; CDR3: CASTSGGATEAFF
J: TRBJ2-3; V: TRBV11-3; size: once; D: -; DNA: TGTGCCAGCAGCCTAGGGGGAGGGCCGTTTAATACGCAGTATTTT; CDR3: CASSLGGGPFNTQYF
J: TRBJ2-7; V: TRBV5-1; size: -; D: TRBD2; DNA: TGCGCCAGCAGCTTCTGGTCGGAGCGGGGCGCAGGATACGAGCAGTACTTC; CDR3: CASSFWSERGAGYEQYF
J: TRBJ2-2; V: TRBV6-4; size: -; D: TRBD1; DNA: TGTGCCAGCAGCCCCGAAGGGGGCGCTTCCGGGGAGCTGTTTTTT; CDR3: CASSPEGGASGELFF
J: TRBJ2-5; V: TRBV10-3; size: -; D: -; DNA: TGTGCCATCAGTGGTAATAAAGGGGTAGCAGAGACCCAGTACTTC; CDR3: CAISGNKGVAETQYF
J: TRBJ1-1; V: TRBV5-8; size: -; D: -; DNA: TGTGCCAGCAGCTTAGGGGGTTGGACTGAAGCTTTCTTT; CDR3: CASSLGGWTEAFF
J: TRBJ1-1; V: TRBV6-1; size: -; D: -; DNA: TGTGCCAGCAGAACCATCTCACAGGGAATTTCTGAAGCTTTCTTT; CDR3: CASRTISQGISEAFF
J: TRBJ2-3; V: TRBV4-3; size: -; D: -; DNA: TGCGCCAGCAGCCTAGAGGGAGGCACAGATACGCAGTATTTT; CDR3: CASSLEGGTDTQYF
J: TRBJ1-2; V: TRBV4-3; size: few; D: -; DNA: TGCGCCAGCAGCCTTAAGGGGCTGGGAGGCTACACCTTC; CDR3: CASSLKGLGGYTF